This TCR beta chain originates from a study of cytomegalovirus exposure and HLA in healthy donors. Study results and limitations: HLA allele associations emerged for some 16,000 TCR beta sequences in a later analysis, at 0.05 false discovery rate. Earlier analysis looked at TCR beta V segments, and most were productive about 90% or about 30% of the time.

Regarding this clone: What it binds is unknown.

The PCR employed 60 Vbeta primers together with 13 Jbeta primers. Only in-frame clones appear in the TCRdb table, and some are missing; sequencing was by immunoSEQ multiplex PCR. The sample includes approximately 160,000 clones, about 81% of them seen just once. The CDR3 has 15 amino acids. The J segment lost 3 bases and the V segment lost 4 bases, leaving 8 bases of the junction unmatched. The germline V gene has CDR1 KGHSH and CDR2 LQKENI. This TCR was sampled from a girl between 5 and 17 years old in good health and CMV-seropositive. The sequenced sample consisted of PBMCs. The rearrangement joins TRBV18 to TRBJ1-2, with 7 bases matching TRBD1. CDR3 sequence: CASSQTDRADYGYTF. CDR3 sequence (DNA): TGTGCCAGCTCACAAACCGACAGGGCAGACTATGGCTACACCTTC. The full variable domain, completed using reference TRBV18 and TRBJ1-2, is NAGVMQNPRHLVRRRGQEARLRCSPMKGHSHVYWYRQLPEEGLKFMVYLQKENIIDESGMPKERFSAEFPKEGPSILRIQQVVRGDSAAYFCASSQTDRADYGYTFGSGTRLTVV.